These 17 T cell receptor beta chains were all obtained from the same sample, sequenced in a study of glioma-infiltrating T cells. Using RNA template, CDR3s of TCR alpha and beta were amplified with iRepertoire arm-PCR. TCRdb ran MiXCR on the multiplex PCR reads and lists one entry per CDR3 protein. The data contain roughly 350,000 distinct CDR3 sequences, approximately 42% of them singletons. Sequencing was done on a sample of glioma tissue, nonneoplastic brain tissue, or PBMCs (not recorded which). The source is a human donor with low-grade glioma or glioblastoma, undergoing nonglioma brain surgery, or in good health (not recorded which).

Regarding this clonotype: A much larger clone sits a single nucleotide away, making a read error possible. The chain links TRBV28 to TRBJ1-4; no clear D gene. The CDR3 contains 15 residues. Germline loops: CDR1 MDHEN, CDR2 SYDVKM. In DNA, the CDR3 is TGTGCCAGAAGTTTATTGGCAGGCTCTAATGAAAAACTGTTTTTT. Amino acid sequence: CARSLLAGSNEKLFF.

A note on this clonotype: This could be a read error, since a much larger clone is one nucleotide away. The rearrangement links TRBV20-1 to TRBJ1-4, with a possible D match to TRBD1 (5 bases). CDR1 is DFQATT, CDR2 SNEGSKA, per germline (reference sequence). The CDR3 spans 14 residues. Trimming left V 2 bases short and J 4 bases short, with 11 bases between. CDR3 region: CSARMAGNNEKLFF. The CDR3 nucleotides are TGCAGTGCTAGAATGGCAGGGAATAATGAAAAACTGTTTTTT.

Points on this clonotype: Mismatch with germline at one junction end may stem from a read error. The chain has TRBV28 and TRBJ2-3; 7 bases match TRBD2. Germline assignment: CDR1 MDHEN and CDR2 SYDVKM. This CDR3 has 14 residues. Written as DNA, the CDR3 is TGTGCCAGCAGTTTCGGGAGGCTCACATATACGCAGTATTTT. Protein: CASSFGRLTYTQYF.

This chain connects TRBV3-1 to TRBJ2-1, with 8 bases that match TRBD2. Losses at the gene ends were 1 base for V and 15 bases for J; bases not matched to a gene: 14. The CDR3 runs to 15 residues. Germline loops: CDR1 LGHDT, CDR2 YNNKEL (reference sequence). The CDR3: CASSQVSASGLPRFF. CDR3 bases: TGTGCCAGCAGCCAAGTTTCGGCTAGCGGGCTACCCCGGTTCTTC.

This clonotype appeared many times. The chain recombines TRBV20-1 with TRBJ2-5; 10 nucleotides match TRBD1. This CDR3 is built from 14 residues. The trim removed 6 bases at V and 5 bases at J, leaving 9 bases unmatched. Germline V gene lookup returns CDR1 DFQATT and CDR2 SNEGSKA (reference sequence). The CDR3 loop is CSARQGAQVETQYF. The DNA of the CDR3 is TGCAGTGCCCGACAGGGGGCGCAGGTGGAGACCCAGTACTTC.

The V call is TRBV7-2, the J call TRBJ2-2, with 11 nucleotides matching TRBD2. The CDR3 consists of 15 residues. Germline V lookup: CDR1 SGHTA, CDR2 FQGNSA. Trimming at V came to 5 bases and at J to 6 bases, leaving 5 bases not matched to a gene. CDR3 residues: CASSRTSGPSGELFF. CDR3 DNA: TGTGCCAGCAGCAGGACTAGCGGGCCCTCCGGGGAGCTGTTTTTT.

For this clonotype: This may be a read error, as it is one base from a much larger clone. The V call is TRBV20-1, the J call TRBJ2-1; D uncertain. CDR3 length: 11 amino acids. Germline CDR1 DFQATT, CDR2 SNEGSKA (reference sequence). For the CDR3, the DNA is TGCAGTGGCCACTCCTACAATGGGCAGTTCTTC. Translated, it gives CSGHSYNGQFF.

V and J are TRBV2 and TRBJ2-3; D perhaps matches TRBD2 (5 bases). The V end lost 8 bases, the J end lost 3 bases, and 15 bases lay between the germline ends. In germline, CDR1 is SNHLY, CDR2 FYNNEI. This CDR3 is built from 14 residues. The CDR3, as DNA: TGTGCCAGCCGGTTGAGGGTTCGGACAGATACGCAGTATTTT. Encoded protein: CASRLRVRTDTQYF.

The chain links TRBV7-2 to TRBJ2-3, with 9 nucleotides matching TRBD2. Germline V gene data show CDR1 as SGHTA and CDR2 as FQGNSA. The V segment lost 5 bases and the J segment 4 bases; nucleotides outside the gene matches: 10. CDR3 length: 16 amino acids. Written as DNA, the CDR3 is TGTGCCAGCAGCATTACGGCTAGCGGGATTTCAGATACGCAGTATTTT. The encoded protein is CASSITASGISDTQYF.

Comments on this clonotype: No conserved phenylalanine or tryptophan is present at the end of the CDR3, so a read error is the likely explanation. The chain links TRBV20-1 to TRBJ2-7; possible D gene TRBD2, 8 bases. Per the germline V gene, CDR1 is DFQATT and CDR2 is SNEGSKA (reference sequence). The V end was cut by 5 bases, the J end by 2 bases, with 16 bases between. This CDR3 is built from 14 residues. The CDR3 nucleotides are TGCAGTGCTGGGGACAGCGGGAGTCCCTACGAGCAGTACTTA. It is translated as CSAGDSGSPYEQYL.

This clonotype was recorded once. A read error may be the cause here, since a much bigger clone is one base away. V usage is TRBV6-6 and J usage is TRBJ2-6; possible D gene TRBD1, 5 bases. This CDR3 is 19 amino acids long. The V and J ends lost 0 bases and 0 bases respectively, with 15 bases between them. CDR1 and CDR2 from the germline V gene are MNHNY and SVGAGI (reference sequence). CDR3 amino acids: CASSYSGPGICSGANVLTF. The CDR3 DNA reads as TGTGCCAGCAGTTACTCGGGTCCAGGGATCTGCTCTGGGGCCAACGTCCTGACTTTC.

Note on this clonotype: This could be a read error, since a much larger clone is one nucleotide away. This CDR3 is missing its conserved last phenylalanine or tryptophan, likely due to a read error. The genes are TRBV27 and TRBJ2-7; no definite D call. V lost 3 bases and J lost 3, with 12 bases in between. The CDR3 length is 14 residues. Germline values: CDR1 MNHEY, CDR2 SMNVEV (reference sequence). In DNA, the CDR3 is TGTGCCAGCAGTTTTCGCCAGACCTACTACGAGCAGTACCTC. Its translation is CASSFRQTYYEQYL.

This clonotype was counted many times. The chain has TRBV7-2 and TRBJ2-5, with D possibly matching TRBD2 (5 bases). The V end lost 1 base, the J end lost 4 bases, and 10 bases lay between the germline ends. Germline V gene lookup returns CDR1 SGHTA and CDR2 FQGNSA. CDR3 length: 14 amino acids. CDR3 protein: CASSLGLALETQYF. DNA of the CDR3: TGTGCCAGCAGCTTAGGGCTAGCCCTAGAGACCCAGTACTTC.

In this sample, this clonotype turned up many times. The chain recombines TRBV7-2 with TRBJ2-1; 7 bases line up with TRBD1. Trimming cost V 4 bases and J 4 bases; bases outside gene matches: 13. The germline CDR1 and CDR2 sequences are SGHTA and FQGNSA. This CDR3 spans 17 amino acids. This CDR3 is CASSSPPGQVFYNEQFF. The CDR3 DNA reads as TGTGCCAGCAGCTCTCCCCCAGGACAGGTTTTTTACAATGAGCAGTTCTTC.

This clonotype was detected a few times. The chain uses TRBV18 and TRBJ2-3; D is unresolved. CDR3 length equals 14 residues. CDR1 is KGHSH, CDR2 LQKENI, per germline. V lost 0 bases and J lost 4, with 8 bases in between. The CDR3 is CASSPPTRSDTQYF. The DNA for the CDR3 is TGTGCCAGCTCACCACCGACCCGCTCAGATACGCAGTATTTT.

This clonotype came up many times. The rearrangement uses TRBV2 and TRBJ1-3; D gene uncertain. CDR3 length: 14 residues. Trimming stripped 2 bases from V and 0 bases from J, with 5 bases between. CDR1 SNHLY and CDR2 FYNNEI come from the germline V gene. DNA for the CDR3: TGTGCCAGCAGTGAACAAGGCTCTGGAAACACCATATATTTT. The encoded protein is CASSEQGSGNTIYF.

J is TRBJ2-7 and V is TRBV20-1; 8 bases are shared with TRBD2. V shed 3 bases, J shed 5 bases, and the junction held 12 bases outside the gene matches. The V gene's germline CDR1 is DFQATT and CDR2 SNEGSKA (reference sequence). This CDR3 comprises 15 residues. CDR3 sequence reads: CSASDLGSGRDEQYF. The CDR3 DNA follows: TGCAGTGCTAGCGACCTGGGCAGCGGGAGAGACGAGCAGTACTTC.